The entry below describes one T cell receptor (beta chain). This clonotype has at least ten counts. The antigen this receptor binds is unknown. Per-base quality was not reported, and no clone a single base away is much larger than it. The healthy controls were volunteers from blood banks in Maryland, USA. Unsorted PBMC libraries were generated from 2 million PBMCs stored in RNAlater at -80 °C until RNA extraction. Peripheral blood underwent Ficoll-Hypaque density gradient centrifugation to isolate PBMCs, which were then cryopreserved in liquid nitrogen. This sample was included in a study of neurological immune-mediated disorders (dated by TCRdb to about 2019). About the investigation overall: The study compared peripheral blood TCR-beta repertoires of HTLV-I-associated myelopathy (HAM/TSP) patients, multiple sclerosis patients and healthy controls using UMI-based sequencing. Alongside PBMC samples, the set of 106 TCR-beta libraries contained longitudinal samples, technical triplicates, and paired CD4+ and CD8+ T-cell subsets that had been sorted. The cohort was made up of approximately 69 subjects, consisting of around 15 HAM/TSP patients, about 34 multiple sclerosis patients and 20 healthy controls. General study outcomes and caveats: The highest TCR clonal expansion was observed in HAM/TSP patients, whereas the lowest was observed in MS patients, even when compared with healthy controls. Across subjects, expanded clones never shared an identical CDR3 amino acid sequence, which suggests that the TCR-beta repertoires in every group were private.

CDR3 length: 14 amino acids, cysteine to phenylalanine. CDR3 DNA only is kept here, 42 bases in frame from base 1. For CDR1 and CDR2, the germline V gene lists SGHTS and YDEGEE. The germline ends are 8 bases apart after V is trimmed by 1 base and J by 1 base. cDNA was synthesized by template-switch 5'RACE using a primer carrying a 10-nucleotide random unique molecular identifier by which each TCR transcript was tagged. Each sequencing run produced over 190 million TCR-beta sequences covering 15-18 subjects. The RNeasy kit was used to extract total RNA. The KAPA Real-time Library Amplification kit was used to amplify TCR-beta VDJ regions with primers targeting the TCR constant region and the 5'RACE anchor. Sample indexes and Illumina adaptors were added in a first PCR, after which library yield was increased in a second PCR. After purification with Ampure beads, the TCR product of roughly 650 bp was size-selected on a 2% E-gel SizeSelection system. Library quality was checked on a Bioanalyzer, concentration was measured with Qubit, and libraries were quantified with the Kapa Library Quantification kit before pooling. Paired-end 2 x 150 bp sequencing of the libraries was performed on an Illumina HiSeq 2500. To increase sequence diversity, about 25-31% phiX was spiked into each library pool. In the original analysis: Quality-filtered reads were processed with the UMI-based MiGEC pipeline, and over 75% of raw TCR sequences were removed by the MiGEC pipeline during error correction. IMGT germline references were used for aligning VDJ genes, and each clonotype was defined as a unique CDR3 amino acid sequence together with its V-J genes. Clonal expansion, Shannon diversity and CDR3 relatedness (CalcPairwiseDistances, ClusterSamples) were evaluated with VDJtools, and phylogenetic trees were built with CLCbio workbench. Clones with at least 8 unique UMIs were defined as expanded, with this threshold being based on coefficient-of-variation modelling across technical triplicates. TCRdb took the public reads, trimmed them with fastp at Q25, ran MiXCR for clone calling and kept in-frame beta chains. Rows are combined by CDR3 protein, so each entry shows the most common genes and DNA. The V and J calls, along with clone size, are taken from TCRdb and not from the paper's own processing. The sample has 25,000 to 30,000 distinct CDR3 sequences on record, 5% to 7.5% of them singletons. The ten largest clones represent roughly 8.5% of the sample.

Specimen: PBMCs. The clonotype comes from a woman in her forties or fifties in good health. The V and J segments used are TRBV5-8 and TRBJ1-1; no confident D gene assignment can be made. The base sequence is TGTGCCAGCAGCTTGAGGCTGAGGAACACTGAAGCTTTCTTT. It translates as CASSLRLRNTEAFF.